These T cell receptor beta chains were read from a single sample in a study of radiation and T cells in renal cell carcinoma. The data were produced by immunoSEQ multiplex PCR, yet TCRdb's version contains in-frame clones alone and is incomplete. The sample contains under 100,000 clones, 75% to 85% of which appear only once. Sequenced here: blood, sampled from a patient whose treatment included radiotherapy and nephrectomy. Receptors were obtained from a man aged 60 to 75 with renal cell carcinoma. The CDR3 runs from the conserved cysteine through the conserved F or W. The D gene is left open where the match is weak. Clone size is given for some rows only: seen once, a few or many times, or a class if the clone is expanded.

>TRBD1|TRBV14|.|TRBJ2-3
CASSQEDREAQYF
TGTGCCAGCAGCCAAGAAGACAGGGAAGCGCAGTATTTT
>.|TRBV9|.|TRBJ2-7
CASSGAGAVDEQYF
TGTGCCAGCAGCGGGGCAGGGGCTGTTGACGAGCAGTACTTC
>TRBD2|TRBV7-2|.|TRBJ2-3
CASDTSGGRSTDTQYF
TGTGCCAGCGACACATCGGGAGGGCGGAGCACAGATACGCAGTATTTT
>TRBD1|TRBV6-6|.|TRBJ1-5
CASSSQGNNQPQHF
TGTGCCAGCAGCTCACAGGGGAACAATCAGCCCCAGCATTTT
>TRBD2|TRBV4-3|.|TRBJ2-3
CASSQDRAGGGDTQYF
TGCGCCAGCAGCCAAGATCGAGCGGGAGGCGGGGATACGCAGTATTTT
>.|TRBV11-2|.|TRBJ1-4
CASSPSEVNEKLFF
TGTGCCAGCAGCCCGTCGGAGGTAAATGAAAAACTGTTTTTT
>TRBD2|TRBV4-2|.|TRBJ2-7
CASSQVAGGDYEQYF
TGTGCCAGCAGCCAGGTAGCGGGAGGGGACTACGAGCAGTACTTC
>TRBD1|TRBV6-1|.|TRBJ1-2
CASSGGQGANYGYTF
TGTGCCAGCAGTGGGGGACAGGGAGCTAACTATGGCTACACCTTC
>.|TRBV2|.|TRBJ1-6
CGSHAGRISLSPLHF
TGTGGCAGCCACGCGGGGCGCATTTCACTTTCACCCCTCCACTTT
>.|TRBV15|.|TRBJ2-5
CATADRPEGTQYF
TGTGCCACAGCCGACAGGCCGGAGGGGACCCAGTACTTC
>.|TRBV10-3|.|TRBJ1-6
CAIGTGRESPLHF
TGTGCCATCGGCACAGGAAGGGAGTCACCCCTCCACTTT
>.|TRBV10-1|.|TRBJ1-2
CASSPWSHYGYTF
TGCGCCAGCAGTCCTTGGTCCCACTATGGCTACACCTTC
>.|TRBV27|.|TRBJ2-7
CASSLRGTYEQYF
TGTGCCAGCAGCTTAAGGGGTACCTACGAGCAGTACTTC
>TRBD2|TRBV5-1|.|TRBJ2-5
CASMPREAGVETQYF
TGCGCCAGCATGCCCCGGGAAGCGGGAGTTGAGACCCAGTACTTC
>.|TRBV5-1|.|TRBJ2-5
CASSYGPVQETQYF
TGCGCCAGCAGCTACGGACCTGTCCAAGAGACCCAGTACTTC
>TRBD1|TRBV7-7|.|TRBJ1-5
CASSWTGAQPQHF
TGTGCCAGCAGCTGGACAGGGGCCCAGCCCCAGCATTTT
>TRBD1|TRBV6-1|few|TRBJ2-1
CASSELGTGGLNEQFF
TGTGCCAGCAGTGAACTCGGGACAGGGGGATTAAATGAGCAGTTCTTC
>.|TRBV5-6|.|TRBJ1-1
CASSLRREWNTEAFF
TGTGCCAGCAGCTTACGAAGGGAATGGAACACTGAAGCTTTCTTT
>.|TRBV7-6|.|TRBJ2-1
CASSLDSPTVYNEQFF
TGTGCCAGCAGCTTAGATTCTCCTACGGTGTACAATGAGCAGTTCTTC
>.|TRBV2|.|TRBJ2-3
CASGDYGTDTQYF
TGTGCCAGCGGGGATTATGGGACAGATACGCAGTATTTT
>.|TRBV19|once|TRBJ2-7
CASSPAGSSYEQYF
TGTGCCAGTAGTCCGGCGGGGAGCTCCTACGAGCAGTACTTC
>.|TRBV28|.|TRBJ2-7
CASSLPGPGPEQYF
TGTGCCAGCAGTTTACCCGGCCCGGGGCCCGAGCAGTACTTC
>TRBD2|TRBV5-1|.|TRBJ2-2
CASSIDWSGAGELFF
TGCGCCAGCAGCATCGACTGGAGCGGGGCCGGGGAGCTGTTTTTT
>.|TRBV4-2|few|TRBJ2-3
CASSPLLSRDSGSGRTQYF
TGTGCCAGCAGCCCTTTACTGTCCCGGGACTCAGGTAGTGGGAGAACGCAGTATTTT
>.|TRBV10-2|.|TRBJ2-3
CASSDTTGYTQYF
TGCGCCAGCAGTGATACTACAGGTTATACGCAGTATTTT
>.|TRBV28|.|TRBJ2-2
CASSRITTNTGELFF
TGTGCCAGCAGTAGGATTACCACGAACACCGGGGAGCTGTTTTTT
>TRBD2|TRBV18|.|TRBJ2-1
CASSQPGLAGGGYNEQFF
TGTGCCAGCTCACAACCGGGACTAGCGGGAGGTGGATACAATGAGCAGTTCTTC
>.|TRBV19|.|TRBJ1-2
CASSRDDEDYTF
TGTGCCAGTAGCAGGGACGACGAAGACTACACCTTC
>.|TRBV2|.|TRBJ2-5
CASSRGPRQETQYF
TGTGCCAGCTCTAGGGGACCGAGACAAGAGACCCAGTACTTC
>.|TRBV7-9|.|TRBJ1-1
CASSLATETEAFF
TGTGCCAGCAGCTTAGCGACAGAAACTGAAGCTTTCTTT
>TRBD2|TRBV29-1|.|TRBJ2-3
CSVCSGRIKTDTQYF
TGCAGCGTTTGTAGCGGGAGGATCAAGACAGATACGCAGTATTTT
>TRBD1|TRBV4-3|.|TRBJ1-2
CASSQARDRFYGYTF
TGCGCCAGCAGCCAGGCCCGGGACAGGTTCTATGGCTACACCTTC
>.|TRBV25-1|.|TRBJ2-3
CASSEASTDTQYF
TGTGCCAGCAGTGAAGCTAGCACAGATACGCAGTATTTT
>TRBD1|TRBV7-6|once|TRBJ2-7
CASSPRTGGLTYEQYF
TGTGCCAGCAGCCCCAGGACAGGGGGCCTCACCTACGAGCAGTACTTC
>.|TRBV15|.|TRBJ1-5
CATSMPRANQPQHF
TGTGCCACCAGCATGCCCAGGGCCAATCAGCCCCAGCATTTT
>TRBD2|TRBV19|.|TRBJ2-3
CATRTSGSFGVADTQYF
TGTGCCACCAGGACTAGCGGGAGTTTTGGGGTCGCAGATACGCAGTATTTT
>.|TRBV2|.|TRBJ2-7
CASTAYEQYF
TGTGCCAGCACGGCCTACGAGCAGTACTTC
>.|TRBV6-1|.|TRBJ1-5
CASLDSFNQPQHF
TGTGCCAGCCTTGACAGCTTCAATCAGCCCCAGCATTTT
>.|TRBV5-6|.|TRBJ1-2
CASSLAGASGAYGYTF
TGTGCCAGCAGCTTGGCGGGGGCCTCAGGGGCCTATGGCTACACTTTC
>.|TRBV5-1|.|TRBJ2-7
CASSFRDTHEQYF
TGCGCCAGCAGCTTCCGGGACACCCACGAGCAGTACTTC
>TRBD1|TRBV2|.|TRBJ2-5
CASSDLGQGKETQYF
TGTGCCAGCAGTGATTTGGGACAGGGAAAAGAGACCCAGTACTTC
>.|TRBV14|.|TRBJ1-3
CASSQVAGTNSGNTIYF
TGTGCCAGCAGCCAAGTGGCGGGCACCAACTCTGGAAACACCATATATTTT
>.|TRBV4-2|.|TRBJ2-5
CASSQGSSGRWGGETQYF
TGTGCCAGCAGCCAAGGGTCGTCAGGGCGGTGGGGGGGCGAGACCCAGTACTTC
>TRBD1|TRBV5-1|.|TRBJ2-1
CASSLQIMDREIEQFF
TGCGCCAGTAGTTTGCAAATTATGGACAGGGAGATTGAGCAGTTCTTC
>TRBD1|TRBV27|few|TRBJ2-1
CASSQGVYNEQFF
TGTGCCAGCTCTCAGGGGGTCTACAATGAGCAGTTCTTC
>TRBD1|TRBV5-8|once|TRBJ1-2
CASSRQGGDGYTF
TGTGCCAGCAGCAGACAGGGAGGGGATGGCTACACCTTC
>TRBD2|TRBV5-8|.|TRBJ2-2
CASSLLGLAGAVTGELFF
TGTGCCAGCAGCTTGTTGGGACTAGCGGGAGCTGTCACCGGGGAGCTGTTTTTT
>.|TRBV7-9|.|TRBJ2-1
CASSYPEQRHDEQFF
TGTGCCAGCAGCTACCCCGAACAACGACATGATGAGCAGTTCTTC
>.|TRBV4-1|.|TRBJ2-3
CASSQGGWDAGTDTQYF
TGCGCCAGCAGCCAAGGAGGGTGGGACGCCGGCACAGATACGCAGTATTTT
>TRBD1|TRBV7-6|many|TRBJ2-1
CASSLARTGYNEQFF
TGTGCCAGCAGCTTAGCGCGGACAGGCTACAATGAGCAGTTCTTC
>.|TRBV6-6|.|TRBJ2-7
CASSYRTVIEQYF
TGTGCCAGCAGTTATAGGACAGTTATAGAGCAGTACTTC